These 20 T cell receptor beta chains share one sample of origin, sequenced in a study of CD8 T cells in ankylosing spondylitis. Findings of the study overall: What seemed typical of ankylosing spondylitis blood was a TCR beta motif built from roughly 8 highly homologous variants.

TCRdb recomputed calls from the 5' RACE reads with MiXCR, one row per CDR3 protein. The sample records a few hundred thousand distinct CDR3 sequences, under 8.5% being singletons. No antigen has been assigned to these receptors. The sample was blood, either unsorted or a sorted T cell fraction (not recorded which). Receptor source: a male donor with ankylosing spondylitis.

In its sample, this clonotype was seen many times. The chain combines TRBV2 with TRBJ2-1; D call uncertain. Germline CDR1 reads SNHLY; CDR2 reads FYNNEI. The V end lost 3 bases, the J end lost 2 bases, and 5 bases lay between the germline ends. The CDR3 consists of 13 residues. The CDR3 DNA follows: TGTGCCAGCAGTGAGTCAACCTACAATGAGCAGTTCTTC. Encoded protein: CASSESTYNEQFF.

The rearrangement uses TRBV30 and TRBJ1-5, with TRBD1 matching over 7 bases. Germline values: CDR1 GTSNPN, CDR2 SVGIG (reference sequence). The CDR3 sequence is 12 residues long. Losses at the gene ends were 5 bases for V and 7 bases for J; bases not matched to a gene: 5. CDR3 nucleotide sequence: TGTGCCTGGTCAGGGGGTGGGCAGCCCCAGCATTTT. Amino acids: CAWSGGGQPQHF.

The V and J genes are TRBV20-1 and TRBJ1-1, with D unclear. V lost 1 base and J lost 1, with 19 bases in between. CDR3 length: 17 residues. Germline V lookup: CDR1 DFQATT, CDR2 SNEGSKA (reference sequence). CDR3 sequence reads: CSARGWIGLVRNTEAFF. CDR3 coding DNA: TGCAGTGCTAGAGGGTGGATTGGGTTGGTCCGGAACACTGAAGCTTTCTTT.

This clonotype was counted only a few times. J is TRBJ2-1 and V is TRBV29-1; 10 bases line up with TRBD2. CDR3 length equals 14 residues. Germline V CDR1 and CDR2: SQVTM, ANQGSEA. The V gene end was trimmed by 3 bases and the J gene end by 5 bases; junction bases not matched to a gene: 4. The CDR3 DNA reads TGCAGCGTTGAGGGACTAGCGACCGACAATGAGCAGTTCTTC. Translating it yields CSVEGLATDNEQFF.

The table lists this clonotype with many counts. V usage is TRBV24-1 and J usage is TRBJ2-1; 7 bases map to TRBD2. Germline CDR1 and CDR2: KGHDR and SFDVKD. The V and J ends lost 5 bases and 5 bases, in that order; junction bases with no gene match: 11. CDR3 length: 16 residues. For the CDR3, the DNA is TGTGCCACCAGTGCCTTCGGGGCGGGGGAAAACAATGAGCAGTTCTTC. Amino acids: CATSAFGAGENNEQFF.

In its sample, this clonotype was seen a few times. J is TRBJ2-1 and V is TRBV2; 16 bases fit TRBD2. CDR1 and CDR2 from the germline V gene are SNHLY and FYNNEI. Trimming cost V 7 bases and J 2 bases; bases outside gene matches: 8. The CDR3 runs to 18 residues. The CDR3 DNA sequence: TGTGCCAGCACCGAAGGGACTAGCGGGAGGGGACCCTACAATGAGCAGTTCTTC. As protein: CASTEGTSGRGPYNEQFF.

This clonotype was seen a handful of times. CDR3 sequence (DNA): TGTGCCAGTAATATCGGCGGGGGCACTGAAGCTTTCTTT. Translation: CASNIGGGTEAFF. The rearrangement links TRBV5-5 to TRBJ1-1; possibly TRBD1 for D (5 bases). CDR1 is SGHKS, CDR2 YYEKEE, per germline (reference sequence). This CDR3 region has 13 residues. The V and J ends lost 8 bases and 4 bases respectively, with 15 bases between them.

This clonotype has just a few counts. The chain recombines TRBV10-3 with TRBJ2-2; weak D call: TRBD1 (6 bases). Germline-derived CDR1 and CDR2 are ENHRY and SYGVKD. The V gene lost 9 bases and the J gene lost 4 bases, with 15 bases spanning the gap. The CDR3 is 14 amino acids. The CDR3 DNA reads TGTGCCATTTCCTCGGACAGATCCACCGGGGAGCTGTTTTTT. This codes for CAISSDRSTGELFF.

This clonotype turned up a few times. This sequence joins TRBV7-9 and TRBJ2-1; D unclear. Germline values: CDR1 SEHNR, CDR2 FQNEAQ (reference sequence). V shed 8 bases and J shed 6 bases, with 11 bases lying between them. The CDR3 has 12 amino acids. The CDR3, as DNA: TGTGCCAGCTATCTCAGAAGCAATGAGCAGTTCTTC. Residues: CASYLRSNEQFF.

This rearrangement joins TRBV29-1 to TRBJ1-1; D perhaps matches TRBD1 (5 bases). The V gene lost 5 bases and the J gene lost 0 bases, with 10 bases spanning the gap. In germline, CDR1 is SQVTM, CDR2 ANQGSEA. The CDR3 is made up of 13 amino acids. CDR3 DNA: TGCAGCGTTCCAGACAGAATGAACACTGAAGCTTTCTTT. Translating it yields CSVPDRMNTEAFF.

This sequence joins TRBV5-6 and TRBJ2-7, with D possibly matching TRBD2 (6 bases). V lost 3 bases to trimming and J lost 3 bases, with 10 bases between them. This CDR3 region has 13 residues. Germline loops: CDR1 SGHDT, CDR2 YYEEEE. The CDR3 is CASSWGTHYEQYF. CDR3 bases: TGTGCCAGCAGCTGGGGGACTCACTACGAGCAGTACTTC.

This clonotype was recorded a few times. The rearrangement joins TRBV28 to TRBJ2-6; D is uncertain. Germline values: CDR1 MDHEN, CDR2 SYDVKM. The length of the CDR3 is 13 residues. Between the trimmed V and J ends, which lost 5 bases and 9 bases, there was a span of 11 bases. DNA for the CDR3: TGTGCCAGCAGTCCTCCAGTTGACAACGTCCTGACTTTC. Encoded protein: CASSPPVDNVLTF. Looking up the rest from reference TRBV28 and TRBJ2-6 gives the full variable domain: DVKVTQSSRYLVKRTGEKVFLECVQDMDHENMFWYRQDPGLGLRLIYFSYDVKMKEKGDIPEGYSVSREKKERFSLILESASTNQTSMYLCASSPPVDNVLTFGAGSRLTVL.

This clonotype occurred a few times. DNA of the CDR3: TGCAGTGCTAGAGATCGGGCTAATAATTCACCCCTCCACTTT. Its translation is CSARDRANNSPLHF. The V and J genes are TRBV20-1 and TRBJ1-6; D remains unclear. CDR1 and CDR2 (germline): DFQATT, SNEGSKA (reference sequence). The CDR3 is 14 amino acids. V shed 0 bases and J shed 5 bases, with 8 bases lying between them.

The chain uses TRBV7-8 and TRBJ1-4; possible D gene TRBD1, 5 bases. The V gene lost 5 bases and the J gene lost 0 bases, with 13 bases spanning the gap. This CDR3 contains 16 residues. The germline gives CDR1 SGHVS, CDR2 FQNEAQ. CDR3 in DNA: TGTGCCAGCAGCCCCCGGGACGGATCAACTAATGAAAAACTGTTTTTT. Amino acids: CASSPRDGSTNEKLFF. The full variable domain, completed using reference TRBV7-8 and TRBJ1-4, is GAGVSQSPRYKVAKRGQDVALRCDPISGHVSLFWYQQALGQGPEFLTYFQNEAQLDKSGLPSDRFFAERPEGSVSTLKIQRTQQEDSAVYLCASSPRDGSTNEKLFFGSGTQLSVL.

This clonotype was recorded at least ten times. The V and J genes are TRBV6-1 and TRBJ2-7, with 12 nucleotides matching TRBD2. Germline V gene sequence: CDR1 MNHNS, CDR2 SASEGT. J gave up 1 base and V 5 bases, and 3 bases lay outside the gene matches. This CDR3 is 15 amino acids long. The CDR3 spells CASSKTSGGSYEQYF. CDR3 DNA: TGTGCCAGCAGTAAGACTAGCGGGGGATCCTACGAGCAGTACTTC.

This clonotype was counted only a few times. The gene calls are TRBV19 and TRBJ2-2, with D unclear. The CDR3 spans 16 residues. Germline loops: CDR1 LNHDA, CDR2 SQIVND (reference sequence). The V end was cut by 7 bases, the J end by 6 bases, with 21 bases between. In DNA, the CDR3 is TGTGCCAGTAAAACACAGAGTAATAGCCTTGCCGGGGAGCTGTTTTTT. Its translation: CASKTQSNSLAGELFF.

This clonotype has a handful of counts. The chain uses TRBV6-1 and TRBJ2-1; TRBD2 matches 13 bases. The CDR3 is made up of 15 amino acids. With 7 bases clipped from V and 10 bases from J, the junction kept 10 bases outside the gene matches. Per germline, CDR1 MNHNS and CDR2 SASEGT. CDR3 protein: CASKRTSGSLGEQFF. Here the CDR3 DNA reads TGTGCCAGCAAAAGGACTAGCGGGAGTTTAGGGGAGCAGTTCTTC.

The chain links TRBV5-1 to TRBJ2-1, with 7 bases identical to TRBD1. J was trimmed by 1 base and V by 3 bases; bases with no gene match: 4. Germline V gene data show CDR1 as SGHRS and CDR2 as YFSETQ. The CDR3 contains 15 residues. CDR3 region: CASSYRGVSYNEQFF. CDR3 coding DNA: TGCGCCAGCAGCTACAGGGGAGTATCCTACAATGAGCAGTTCTTC.

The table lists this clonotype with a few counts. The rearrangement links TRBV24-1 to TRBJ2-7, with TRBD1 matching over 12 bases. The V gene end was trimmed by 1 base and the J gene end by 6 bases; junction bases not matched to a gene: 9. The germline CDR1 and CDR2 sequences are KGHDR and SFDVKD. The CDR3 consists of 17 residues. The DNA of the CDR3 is TGTGCCACCAGTGATTTACTGCTCGGGGACAGGGGGCTCGAGCAGTACTTC. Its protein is CATSDLLLGDRGLEQYF.

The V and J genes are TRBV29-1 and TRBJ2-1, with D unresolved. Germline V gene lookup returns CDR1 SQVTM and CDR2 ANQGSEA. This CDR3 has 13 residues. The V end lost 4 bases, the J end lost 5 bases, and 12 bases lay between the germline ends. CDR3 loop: CSVGKSQNNEQFF. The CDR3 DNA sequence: TGCAGCGTTGGAAAGAGCCAAAACAATGAGCAGTTCTTC.